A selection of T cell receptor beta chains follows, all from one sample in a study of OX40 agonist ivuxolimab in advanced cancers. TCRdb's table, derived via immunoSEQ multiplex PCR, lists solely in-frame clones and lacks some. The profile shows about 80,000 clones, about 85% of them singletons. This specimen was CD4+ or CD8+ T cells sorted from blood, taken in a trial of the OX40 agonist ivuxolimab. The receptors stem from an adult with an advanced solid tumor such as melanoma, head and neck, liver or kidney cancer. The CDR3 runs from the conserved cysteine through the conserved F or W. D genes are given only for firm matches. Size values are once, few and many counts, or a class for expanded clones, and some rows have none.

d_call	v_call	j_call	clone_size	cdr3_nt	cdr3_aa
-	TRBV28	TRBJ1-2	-	TGTGCCAGCAGTTTAGGGCAGGTGGGGTCCTATGGCTACACCTTC	CASSLGQVGSYGYTF
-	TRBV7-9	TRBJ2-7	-	TGTGCCAGCAGCTACAGTTTGACCGAGCAGTACTTC	CASSYSLTEQYF
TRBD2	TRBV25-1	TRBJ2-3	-	TGTGCCAGCAGTGATTCGGCGGGAGGGCGATCGGGCACAGATACGCAGTATTTT	CASSDSAGGRSGTDTQYF
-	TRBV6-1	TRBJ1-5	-	TGTGCCAGCATGGGGAGGAGCAATCAGCCCCAGCATTTT	CASMGRSNQPQHF
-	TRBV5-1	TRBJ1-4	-	TGCGCCAGCAGCGAGCAGGGAGGGAATGAAAAACTGTTTTTT	CASSEQGGNEKLFF
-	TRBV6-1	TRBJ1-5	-	TGTGCCAGCAGTAGGACAGCCGCGGGCAATCAGCCCCAGCATTTT	CASSRTAAGNQPQHF
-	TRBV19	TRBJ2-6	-	TGTGCCAGTAGCCACTCAGGGGAGACTGGGGCCAACGTCCTGACTTTC	CASSHSGETGANVLTF
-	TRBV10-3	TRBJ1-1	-	TGTGCCATCAGTGATGTAGGGGGAAACACTGAAGCTTTCTTT	CAISDVGGNTEAFF
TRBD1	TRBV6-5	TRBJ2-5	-	TGTGCCAGCAGTTTGAGATCCAGGGGGCTGGGGGAGACCCAGTACTTC	CASSLRSRGLGETQYF
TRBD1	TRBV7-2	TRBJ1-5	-	TGTGCCAGCAGCTTAGCGGACAGGGACAATCAGCCCCAGCATTTT	CASSLADRDNQPQHF
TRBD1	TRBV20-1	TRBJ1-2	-	TGCAGTGCTACAGGGGGCTTAGGCTACACCTTC	CSATGGLGYTF
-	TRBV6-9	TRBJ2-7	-	TGTGCCAGCAGTTACTCCAGGGGGGGCTCCTACGAGCAGTACTTC	CASSYSRGGSYEQYF
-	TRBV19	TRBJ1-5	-	TGTGCCAGTAGGTATTTTGGAGGCCTCAATCAGCCCCAGCATTTT	CASRYFGGLNQPQHF
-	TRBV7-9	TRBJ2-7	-	TGTGCCAGCAGCTCAGCCCCAGGCGCCTACGAGCAGTACTTC	CASSSAPGAYEQYF
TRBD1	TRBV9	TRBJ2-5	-	TGTGCCAGCAGCGGAGGGACAGGGGGCAGAGAGACCCAGTACTTC	CASSGGTGGRETQYF
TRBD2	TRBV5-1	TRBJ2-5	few	TGCGCCAGTATTAGCGGGGGGACGCAAGAGACCCAGTACTTC	CASISGGTQETQYF